The clone carrying this TCR beta chain has a count of ten or more. Its antigen is currently unknown. The sample is drawn from a study of T-cell reconstitution after alpha-beta-depleted transplantation in children. Regarding the study as a whole: The origin of alpha-beta T cells about two months after transplant was reportedly several hundred expanded graft clones. Newly produced T cells mostly provided counts and TCRbeta diversity after one year, as hyperexpanded clones declined. For some patients, TCRbeta diversity was high at day 60 because of recipient T cells and thymic progenitors that survived.

Trimming at V came to 1 base and at J to 2 bases, leaving 2 bases not matched to a gene. Germline V lookup: CDR1 SQVTM, CDR2 ANQGSEA. This CDR3 contains 15 residues. Preparing the TCRbeta library involved the use of unique molecular identifiers. TCRdb passed the PCR reads through MiXCR, listing each CDR3 protein once. The sample yields hundreds of thousands of distinct CDR3 sequences, roughly 9.1% seen once. The sample in question was PBMCs, obtained before TCRalphabeta/CD19-depleted stem cell transplant. The chain links TRBV29-1 to TRBJ2-3; 11 bases match TRBD2. This clonotype originated in a boy less than two years old with acute myeloid leukemia, due to receive a stem cell transplant. This chain's CDR3 is CSVEGLAGFTDTQYF. The CDR3 DNA reads as TGCAGCGTTGAAGGACTAGCGGGGTTCACAGATACGCAGTATTTT.